These T cell receptor beta chains were read from a single sample in a study of T-cell memory formation after mild COVID-19. TCRdb itself ran the 5' RACE reads through MiXCR, one entry per CDR3 protein. The data contain more than 450,000 distinct CDR3 sequences, approximately 18% of them singletons. Specimen: PBMCs or a T cell subset sorted from them (not recorded which). The receptors stem from an adult woman who had mild COVID-19 (a few samples of this study predate the infection). Cell type and time point are not known. Each CDR3 is given with its conserved first and last residue. Each record gives: clone size, J gene, V gene, D gene, CDR3 length, CDR3 DNA, CDR3 protein. The D gene is left open where the match is weak. Clone sizes are given selectively: once, few, many, or a class where the clone is expanded.

>.|TRBJ2-3|TRBV20-1|.|15
TGCAGTGCTAGAGAGCGGGCTAAAGTCGCAGATACGCAGTATTTT
CSARERAKVADTQYF
>.|TRBJ2-3|TRBV5-1|TRBD2|16
TGCGCCAGCAGCTTGGCGGGACTAGCAGGGACAGATACGCAGTATTTT
CASSLAGLAGTDTQYF
>few|TRBJ2-1|TRBV12-3/TRBV12-4|TRBD1|11
TGTGCCAGCAGTTCAAGGACAGGGTGGTTCTTC
CASSSRTGWFF
>.|TRBJ2-7|TRBV12-3/TRBV12-4|.|15
TGTGCCAGCAGTTTCCAATCGGGCCGCTCCTACGAGCAGTACTTC
CASSFQSGRSYEQYF
>.|TRBJ2-3|TRBV7-2|TRBD2|19
TGTGCCAGCAGCCCCCGAACCACCCTAGCGGGAGGTAGTCCAGATACGCAGTATTTT
CASSPRTTLAGGSPDTQYF
>many|TRBJ2-1|TRBV7-8|TRBD2|16
TGTGCCAGCAGCTTAGTGACGGGACTAGTTAACAATGAGCAGTTCTTC
CASSLVTGLVNNEQFF
>.|TRBJ2-7|TRBV19|TRBD2|14
TGTGCCAGTAGTGTACTAGCGGGAGCTCGGGAGCAGTACTTC
CASSVLAGAREQYF
>few|TRBJ2-7|TRBV12-3/TRBV12-4|.|17
TGTGCCAGCAGTTTTAACCAGAGGGGGAGTAACACCTACGAGCAGTACTTC
CASSFNQRGSNTYEQYF
>.|TRBJ1-5|TRBV12-3/TRBV12-4|.|17
TGTGCCAGCAGTTTACGGTTGACTTTTCTGGAGAATCAGCCCCAGCATTTT
CASSLRLTFLENQPQHF
>.|TRBJ2-2|TRBV4-3|.|16
TGCGCCAGCAGCCAAGGAGCAGGGATCACCACCGGGGAGCTGTTTTTT
CASSQGAGITTGELFF
>.|TRBJ2-1|TRBV6-2/TRBV6-3|TRBD2|17
TGTGCCAGCAGCCGTACCGGGTCGGGAGGGTATTACAATGAGCAGTTCTTC
CASSRTGSGGYYNEQFF
>.|TRBJ2-5|TRBV11-2|.|15
TGTGCCAGCAGCTTAGGGGGCGCAAGAACTGAGACCCAGTACTTC
CASSLGGARTETQYF
>.|TRBJ2-3|TRBV11-2|.|14
TGTGCCAGCAGCTTGGTTGAGAGGGTAGATACGCAGTATTTT
CASSLVERVDTQYF
>.|TRBJ2-5|TRBV5-8|.|14
TGTGCCAGCAGTTGGGGGGCCAGGGGGGAGACCCAGTACTTC
CASSWGARGETQYF
>.|TRBJ2-7|TRBV5-1|.|16
TGCGCCAGCAGCACGGAAGCCGGGACGCAGTCCTACGAGCAGTACTTC
CASSTEAGTQSYEQYF
>.|TRBJ1-5|TRBV5-6|.|12
TGTGCCAGCAGCTTGTTCAATCAGCCCCAGCATTTT
CASSLFNQPQHF
>.|TRBJ2-3|TRBV11-2|TRBD2|18
TGTGCCAGCAGCTGGGGGGGCCTAGCGGGAGGGAGCACAGATACGCAGTATTTT
CASSWGGLAGGSTDTQYF
>.|TRBJ2-1|TRBV11-3|TRBD1|13
TGTGCCAGTACGGGACAGGGGATCAATGAGCAGTTCTTC
CASTGQGINEQFF
>.|TRBJ2-3|TRBV24-1|TRBD1|15
TGTGCCACCGGTGATTTGGGACAGGACACAGATACGCAGTATTTT
CATGDLGQDTDTQYF
>.|TRBJ2-1|TRBV27|TRBD1|15
TGTGCCAGCAGTTTCAGAGGGGGCCGGAATAATGAGCAGTTCTTC
CASSFRGGRNNEQFF
>many|TRBJ2-7|TRBV7-9|TRBD1|16
TGTGCCAGCAGCGTTTTCGGACAGGGTAGCTCCTACGAGCAGTACTTC
CASSVFGQGSSYEQYF
>few|TRBJ2-7|TRBV29-1|.|11
TGCAGCGTCGCCAATGGCTACGAGCAGTACTTC
CSVANGYEQYF
>.|TRBJ2-1|TRBV6-6|.|15
TGTGCCAGCACCCCCTCGGTCGGTGGGCCGAATGAGCAGTTCTTC
CASTPSVGGPNEQFF
>.|TRBJ2-7|TRBV29-1|TRBD1|11
TGCAGCGTTTCGGGACAGTACGAGCAGTACTTC
CSVSGQYEQYF
>few|TRBJ2-5|TRBV28|.|14
TGTGCCAGCACTTGGGGTGGGGGCCAAGAGACCCAGTACTTC
CASTWGGGQETQYF
>many|TRBJ2-3|TRBV24-1|.|15
TGTGCCACCAGTGATTCGGGGGTTAGGACAGATACGCAGTATTTT
CATSDSGVRTDTQYF
>.|TRBJ2-1|TRBV7-6|.|16
TGTGCCAGCAGCCCACAGGCGTCGAGCTCCTACAATGAGCAGTTCTTC
CASSPQASSSYNEQFF
>.|TRBJ2-2|TRBV14|TRBD2|17
TGTGCCAGCGGACTAGCGGGGGTCAGTCGCGTCACCGGGGAGCTGTTTTTT
CASGLAGVSRVTGELFF
>few|TRBJ1-5|TRBV28|.|15
TGTGCCAGCACTTACAGGCGAAGGTTGAATCAGCCCCAGCATTTT
CASTYRRRLNQPQHF
>.|TRBJ2-1|TRBV7-3|.|13
TGTGCCAGCGCAGGGGATTCCTACAATGAGCAGTTCTTC
CASAGDSYNEQFF
>.|TRBJ1-4|TRBV11-2|TRBD1|15
TGTGCCAGCAGCTCCGGGACAGGGGTGCGGGAAAAACTGTTTTTT
CASSSGTGVREKLFF
>few|TRBJ2-7|TRBV20-1|.|13
TGCAGTGCTAGAGACCCGAATTACCCCGAGCAGTACTTC
CSARDPNYPEQYF
>.|TRBJ2-5|TRBV6-1|.|14
TGTGCCAGCAGCCAGGGGGGGCTCCGGGAGACCCAGTACTTC
CASSQGGLRETQYF
>few|TRBJ2-6|TRBV5-1|TRBD1|19
TGCGCCAGCGGTACCGGGACAGGGTCGGATCTTTCTGGGGCCAACGTCCTGACTTTC
CASGTGTGSDLSGANVLTF
>few|TRBJ2-1|TRBV3-1|.|13
TGTGCCAGCAGCCGGGACAACTACAATGAGCAGTTCTTC
CASSRDNYNEQFF
>.|TRBJ2-5|TRBV3-1|.|15
TGTGCCAGCAGCCTAGACTCTGGCTACGTGGAGACCCAGTACTTC
CASSLDSGYVETQYF
>.|TRBJ1-4|TRBV9|TRBD1|12
TGTGCCAGCAGCCCGAAGACAGGGCTTCTGTTTTTT
CASSPKTGLLFF
>.|TRBJ2-7|TRBV5-1|TRBD1|15
TGCGCCAGCAGCTTTGGGACAGTGGATGACTACGAGCAGTACTTC
CASSFGTVDDYEQYF
>few|TRBJ1-1|TRBV6-5|.|13
TGTGCCAGCAGTTATCGGGGACGCACTGAAGCTTTCTTT
CASSYRGRTEAFF
>.|TRBJ2-7|TRBV5-1|TRBD1|15
TGCGCCAGCTCTACTGGACAGGGCCTTACCTACGAGCAGTACTTC
CASSTGQGLTYEQYF
>.|TRBJ2-7|TRBV12-3/TRBV12-4|TRBD1|19
TGTGCCAGCAGTTCGGACACCACGTACGGACAGGGGGGCTCCTACGAGCAGTACTTC
CASSSDTTYGQGGSYEQYF
>.|TRBJ2-2|TRBV13|.|15
TGTGCCAGCAGACTGGGACACGCGAACACCGGGGAGCTGTTTTTT
CASRLGHANTGELFF
>.|TRBJ2-5|TRBV5-1|TRBD1|20
TGCGCCAGCAGCTTGGCCCCCGCCCTAGGTGGGACAGGGGGACAAGAGACCCAGTACTTC
CASSLAPALGGTGGQETQYF
>few|TRBJ2-1|TRBV7-2|TRBD2|16
TGTGCCAGCAGCTTAAGGGTAGCGGGGGGACGCAATGAGCAGTTCTTC
CASSLRVAGGRNEQFF
>.|TRBJ2-3|TRBV5-5|.|16
TGTGCCAGCAGCTTGGTGGTGCAAGGTCTGGCAGATACGCAGTATTTT
CASSLVVQGLADTQYF
>.|TRBJ1-5|TRBV4-2|TRBD1|17
TGTGCCAGCAGCCAAGATCTGACAGGGGATAGCAATCAGCCCCAGCATTTT
CASSQDLTGDSNQPQHF
>few|TRBJ2-6|TRBV6-5|.|18
TGTGCCAGCAGTTACCGTACTCGTCCAGTTTCTGGGGCCAACGTCCTGACTTTC
CASSYRTRPVSGANVLTF
>.|TRBJ2-1|TRBV10-3|.|15
TGTGCCATCAGTGAGGGGGAAAGCTCCTACAATGAGCAGTTCTTC
CAISEGESSYNEQFF
>few|TRBJ2-5|TRBV5-1|.|12
TGCGCCAGCAGCTACCGCCAAGAGACCCAGTACTTC
CASSYRQETQYF
>few|TRBJ2-1|TRBV7-9|.|12
TGTGCCAGCAGCCTCGGGATCAATGAGCAGTTCTTC
CASSLGINEQFF
>few|TRBJ1-1|TRBV29-1|.|11
TGCAGCGTGGGGGGGATCACTGAAGCTTTCTTT
CSVGGITEAFF
>.|TRBJ1-1|TRBV12-3/TRBV12-4|TRBD1|14
TGTGCCAGCAGTCGGACAGGGGGGTTCACTGAAGCTTTCTTT
CASSRTGGFTEAFF
>.|TRBJ1-1|TRBV28|.|12
TGTGCCAGCAGTTTTATGAGGGCTGAAGCTTTCTTT
CASSFMRAEAFF
>few|TRBJ2-5|TRBV5-1|.|12
TGCGCCAGCAGTTACCCAGCGGAGACCCAGTACTTC
CASSYPAETQYF
>few|TRBJ2-1|TRBV7-9|TRBD2|15
TGTGCCAGCAGCCGTGGGACTAGCGAGTACAATGAGCAGTTCTTC
CASSRGTSEYNEQFF